One and the same sample provided the 3 T cell receptor beta chains below, sequenced in a study of blood T cell repertoires in COVID-19. Sequencing was performed with immunoSEQ multiplex PCR; in TCRdb, only in-frame clones are kept and a portion is missing. Here the sample spans roughly 200,000 clones, about 83% being singletons. The sequenced material came from peripheral blood. The receptor source for this set is a woman between 25 and 40 years old with COVID-19, enrolled during active disease.

DNA of the CDR3: TGTGCCACCAGTGACCCGGGACAGGGGGCGGCAGATACGCAGTATTTT. Residues: CATSDPGQGAADTQYF. The J gene is TRBJ2-3, the V gene TRBV24-1; 12 bases are shared with TRBD1. The CDR3 sequence is 16 residues long. The germline CDR1 and CDR2 sequences are KGHDR and SFDVKD. Trimming removed 4 bases from V and 4 bases from J; junction bases left unmatched: 5.

V is TRBV3-1 (or the pseudogene TRBV3-2) and J is TRBJ2-7, with TRBD1 matching 7 bases. This CDR3 has 15 amino acids. Germline V CDR1 and CDR2: LGHDT, YNNKEL (reference sequence). J lost 5 bases, V lost 4 bases, and 11 bases had no gene match. The CDR3 spells CASSPTGDPTHEQYF. CDR3 in DNA: TGTGCCAGCAGCCCAACAGGGGACCCAACCCACGAGCAGTACTTC.

CDR3 sequence (DNA): TGTGCCAGCAGCTTACAAGGGCGGGAGAGCAATCAGCCCCAGCATTTT. Its protein product is CASSLQGRESNQPQHF. This chain joins TRBV7-8 and TRBJ1-5; D is unresolved. The CDR3 runs to 16 residues. V shed 2 bases and J shed 1 base, with 12 bases lying between them. CDR1 is SGHVS and CDR2 is FQNEAQ in the germline V gene.